Following are 19 T cell receptor beta chains from one sample sequenced in a study of blood T cells in healthy people across ages. The second PCR ran about 6 to 11 cycles with a sample-barcoded 5' primer and J-beta primers. TCRdb passed the 5' RACE reads through MiXCR, listing each CDR3 protein once. In the table there are 580,000 or so distinct CDR3 sequences, 40% to 55% of which are singletons. The sequenced sample consisted of blood. The receptors were sampled from a man older than 75 in good health.

This rearrangement joins TRBV3-1 to TRBJ2-7; 11 bases agree with TRBD2. Germline V gene data show CDR1 as LGHDT and CDR2 as YNNKEL (reference sequence). The V segment lost 0 bases and the J segment 5 bases; nucleotides outside the gene matches: 6. The CDR3 consists of 16 residues. The CDR3 loop reads CASSQEGTSGGHEQYF. The CDR3 nucleotides are TGTGCCAGCAGCCAAGAAGGGACTAGCGGAGGCCACGAGCAGTACTTC.

Notes on this clonotype: Being one base from a much bigger clone, this may be a read error. The gene calls are TRBV9 and TRBJ1-2; D remains unclear. The CDR3 consists of 12 residues. Per germline, CDR1 SGDLS and CDR2 YYNGEE. CDR3: CAGSAGDYGYTF. DNA of the CDR3: TGTGCCGGCAGCGCCGGGGACTATGGCTACACCTTC.

This clonotype was picked up many times. The V and J genes are TRBV5-1 and TRBJ2-7, with D hard to call. CDR1 is SGHRS, CDR2 YFSETQ, per germline. The CDR3 is 14 amino acids. V gave up 0 bases and J gave up 0 bases, with 7 bases separating them. This CDR3 is CASSLGRLSYEQYF. Written as DNA, the CDR3 is TGCGCCAGCAGCTTGGGGCGTCTCTCCTACGAGCAGTACTTC.

This clonotype was seen repeatedly, ten times or more. The chain uses TRBV29-1 and TRBJ2-1, with TRBD2 matching 9 bases. The junction had 3 bases not matched to a gene; V was cut back by 5 bases and J by 4 bases. Germline CDR1 is SQVTM and CDR2 is ANQGSEA. The CDR3 runs 13 residues. Here the CDR3 DNA reads TGCAGCGTTTCTAGCGGGGCATACAATGAGCAGTTCTTC. Its protein product is CSVSSGAYNEQFF.

This clonotype was observed once. The chain has TRBV7-8 and TRBJ2-1; 7 bases align to TRBD2. Germline lookup yields CDR1 SGHVS and CDR2 FQNEAQ. V lost 2 bases and J lost 4; bases outside the gene matches: 8. CDR3 length: 16 residues. The CDR3 reads CASSLSGRAYYNEQFF. The CDR3 DNA reads as TGTGCCAGCAGCTTAAGTGGGAGGGCCTATTACAATGAGCAGTTCTTC.

As regards this clonotype: Its ends do not fully match the called genes, so a read error is possible. V usage is TRBV28 and J usage is TRBJ1-6, with unresolved D. CDR3 size: 14 residues. Per the germline V gene, CDR1 is MDHEN and CDR2 is SYDVKM. The CDR3: CASSFGLGDSPLHF. CDR3 DNA sequence: TGTGCCAGCAGTTTCGGGCTGGGTGATTCTCCCCTCCACTTT.

The chain couples TRBV7-2 to TRBJ2-1; D is possibly TRBD1 (5 bases). CDR1 SGHTA and CDR2 FQGNSA come from the germline V gene. Trimming removed 1 base at V and 1 base at J, with 11 bases between. The CDR3 runs 16 residues. The CDR3 bases are TGTGCCAGCAGCTTAGATGGGGCTAGGTCCTACAATGAGCAGTTCTTC. This translates into CASSLDGARSYNEQFF.

This clonotype was seen a few times. The J gene is TRBJ2-3, the V gene TRBV29-1, with 11 bases lining up with TRBD2. CDR3 size: 13 residues. V was clipped by 6 bases and J by 4 bases; unmatched bases: 3. Germline V CDR1 and CDR2: SQVTM, ANQGSEA. The CDR3 loop reads CSVGLAVADTQYF. The CDR3 DNA sequence: TGCAGCGTGGGACTAGCGGTAGCAGATACGCAGTATTTT.

The gene calls are TRBV20-1 and TRBJ1-1; tentatively, D is TRBD1 (6 bases). Germline CDR1 is DFQATT and CDR2 is SNEGSKA (reference sequence). This CDR3 contains 12 residues. V lost 7 bases and J 0 bases, leaving 9 bases between the germline ends. This CDR3 is CSVTGMNTEAFF. CDR3 nucleotide sequence: TGCAGTGTGACAGGTATGAACACTGAAGCTTTCTTT.

This clonotype appeared a few times. The chain is built from TRBV7-2 and TRBJ2-7; maybe TRBD2 (5 bases). The DNA end is a closer match to TRBJ2-5, so the J assignment may be wrong. Per germline, CDR1 SGHTA and CDR2 FQGNSA. This CDR3 spans 14 amino acids. The CDR3 DNA is TGTGCCAGCAGCGCCCAACTAGACGCGAAGACCCAGTACTTC. Its translation: CASSAQLDAKTQYF.

The rearrangement uses TRBV6-2 or TRBV6-3 and TRBJ2-7; D is unclear. The length of the CDR3 is 15 residues. With 7 bases removed from V and 3 bases from J, the gap between germline ends came to 19 bases. Looked up from germline, CDR1 is MNHEY and CDR2 is SVGEGT. CDR3 sequence reads: CASIPTRADFYEQYF. The CDR3 DNA is TGTGCCAGCATCCCAACAAGGGCCGACTTCTACGAGCAGTACTTC.

This rearrangement joins TRBV4-3 to TRBJ2-1; 8 bases are shared with TRBD2. The germline gives CDR1 LGHNA, CDR2 YSLEER. J lost 8 bases, V lost 2 bases, and 8 bases had no gene match. The CDR3 consists of 15 residues. CDR3 bases: TGCGCCAGCAGCCAACAGGGCGGGGGGCCGCATGAGCAGTTCTTC. Protein: CASSQQGGGPHEQFF.

This clonotype was observed at least ten times. This chain connects TRBV6-5 to TRBJ1-5; 7 nucleotides agree with TRBD1. The V gene end was trimmed by 6 bases and the J gene end by 7 bases; junction bases not matched to a gene: 9. Germline-derived CDR1 and CDR2 are MNHEY and SVGAGI. The CDR3 runs 14 residues. The CDR3 DNA sequence: TGTGCCAGCAGCCCGGTTAGGGGGCAACAGCCCCAGCATTTT. This sequence encodes CASSPVRGQQPQHF.

V gene TRBV24-1 combines with J gene TRBJ2-5, with no clear D. V lost 5 bases to trimming and J lost 10 bases, with 10 bases between them. Germline V gene data show CDR1 as KGHDR and CDR2 as SFDVKD. CDR3 length: 11 amino acids. Here the CDR3 DNA reads TGTGCCACCAGTGTGGGTTCGATCCAGTACTTC. It codes for CATSVGSIQYF.

This chain joins TRBV7-2 and TRBJ2-3; D uncertain. Trimming removed 1 base from V and 4 bases from J, with 9 bases in between. The CDR3 has 14 amino acids. Germline values: CDR1 SGHTA, CDR2 FQGNSA. The CDR3 here is CASSLEGFADTQYF. The DNA for the CDR3 is TGTGCCAGCAGCTTAGAGGGTTTCGCAGATACGCAGTATTTT.

This chain links TRBV29-1 with TRBJ2-2; D remains unclear. This CDR3 is 12 amino acids long. Trimming removed 3 bases at V and 6 bases at J, with 8 bases between. Germline CDR1 and CDR2: SQVTM and ANQGSEA. The CDR3 DNA sequence: TGCAGCGTTGATACAGTGCCCGGGGAGCTGTTTTTT. Its protein is CSVDTVPGELFF.

This clonotype came up a few times. This sequence joins TRBV20-1 and TRBJ2-3; 11 positions match TRBD2. CDR3 length: 16 residues. V was pared by 5 bases and J by 2 bases, with 9 bases of the junction left unmatched. The germline V gene encodes CDR1 DFQATT and CDR2 SNEGSKA (reference sequence). In DNA form, the CDR3 reads TGCAGTGCTGTTCCCTCGGGACTAGCGGTCACAGATACGCAGTATTTT. This sequence encodes CSAVPSGLAVTDTQYF.

This clonotype has just one count. Just one base apart from a much larger clone, this may be a read error. The rearrangement joins TRBV6-5 to TRBJ2-1; 7 nucleotides align to TRBD1. CDR1 and CDR2 from the germline V gene are MNHEY and SVGAGI. The CDR3 is 15 residues long. CDR3 in DNA: TGTGCCAACAGTTCTAGGGGGCTTTTGGTAAATGAGCAGTTCTTC. It codes for CANSSRGLLVNEQFF.

This sequence joins TRBV20-1 and TRBJ2-7; D is ambiguous. Deletions cut 3 bases from V and 3 bases from J, with 12 bases between. The CDR3 length is 13 residues. The V gene's germline CDR1 is DFQATT and CDR2 SNEGSKA (reference sequence). The CDR3 sequence: CSARTQRNYEQYF. The CDR3 nucleotides are TGCAGTGCTAGGACTCAGAGAAACTACGAGCAGTACTTC.